The rows below give T cell receptor beta chains drawn from one sample of a study of T cell responses to AZD1222 COVID-19 vaccine. Clones were read by immunoSEQ multiplex PCR, and TCRdb kept only the in-frame ones, dropping some. In the table there are about 120,000 clones, about 90% of which are singletons. The sequencing used peripheral blood, collected on day 0 of AZD1222 vaccination. The receptors originated from an adult in good health. Each CDR3 is given with its conserved first and last residue. The D gene is left open where the match is weak. Some rows mark clone size as missing; the rest say once, few, many or name a class of expanded clone.

clone_size	d_call	v_call	j_call	cdr3_nt	cdr3_aa
NA	TRBD2	TRBV2	TRBJ2-3	TGTGCCAGCACGGAGGTTAGCGGGGCAGATACGCAGTATTTT	CASTEVSGADTQYF
NA	TRBD1	TRBV5-1	TRBJ2-5	TGCGCCAGTAATGTCCAGGGGGCGGGAGAGACCCAGTACTTC	CASNVQGAGETQYF
NA	TRBD2	TRBV24-1	TRBJ2-1	TGTGCCACCAGTGCCCCCCCAAGCGGGATGAGTGAGCAGTTCTTC	CATSAPPSGMSEQFF
NA	NA	TRBV12-3/TRBV12-4	TRBJ1-1	TGTGCCAGCAGTTTTGGGGATAACACTGAAGCTTTCTTT	CASSFGDNTEAFF
NA	NA	TRBV29-1	TRBJ2-7	TGCAGCGAGCACGGGCAGGGCCTTGGGGAGCAGTACTTC	CSEHGQGLGEQYF
once	NA	TRBV27	TRBJ1-1	TGTGCCAGCAGTTTATCCCGGGGACCTGAAGCTTTCTTT	CASSLSRGPEAFF
NA	NA	TRBV19	TRBJ1-6	TGTGCCAGTGAGAGACCGGGGGACAATTCACCCCTCCACTTT	CASERPGDNSPLHF
NA	NA	TRBV2	TRBJ2-7	TGTGCCAGCAGTGAGTGGACACAGCCCTACGAGCAGTACTTC	CASSEWTQPYEQYF
NA	TRBD2	TRBV7-3	TRBJ2-3	TGTGCCAGCAGCATGACTAGCGGGAGTGGTGAAGATACGCAGTATTTT	CASSMTSGSGEDTQYF
few	NA	TRBV19	TRBJ1-1	TGTGCCAGTAGTTCCACAGGGACGAACACTGAAGCTTTCTTT	CASSSTGTNTEAFF
few	NA	TRBV7-2	TRBJ1-2	TGTGCCAGCAGCTTAGACCGGGGGGGGAACTATGGCTACACCTTC	CASSLDRGGNYGYTF
NA	NA	TRBV5-1	TRBJ2-7	TGCGCCAGCAGCTTAGAGGTCGAGCAGTACTTC	CASSLEVEQYF
NA	TRBD1	TRBV30	TRBJ1-1	TGTGCCTTACAGGGGCTCCCCAACACTGAAGCTTTCTTT	CALQGLPNTEAFF
NA	NA	TRBV5-4	TRBJ1-2	TGTGCCAGCAGCTTGGTAGCAACCCCCCGGGGAACTTATGGCTACACCTTC	CASSLVATPRGTYGYTF
NA	NA	TRBV9	TRBJ1-5	TGTGCCAGCAGCGTAGAGGGGCAGGAGGGTCAGCCCCAGCATTTT	CASSVEGQEGQPQHF
NA	NA	TRBV19	TRBJ1-5	TGTGCCAGTAGTATCTGGCTAGGGGCGGGTAATCAGCCCCAGCATTTT	CASSIWLGAGNQPQHF
NA	NA	TRBV18	TRBJ2-7	TGTGCCAGCTCACCACCGAAAAGGAGTTCATCCTACGAGCAGTACTTC	CASSPPKRSSSYEQYF
once	NA	TRBV2	TRBJ1-5	TGTGCCAGCGGTTCACAGGGCGTTAGCAATCAGCCCCAGCATTTT	CASGSQGVSNQPQHF
NA	NA	TRBV28	TRBJ1-1	TGTGCCAGCAGTTTAGAATGGGGAGGAGCTGAAGCTTTCTTT	CASSLEWGGAEAFF
NA	NA	TRBV20-1	TRBJ1-2	TGCAGTGCTAGTCGACCATCTGTCTATGGCTACACCTTC	CSASRPSVYGYTF
NA	TRBD1	TRBV5-6	TRBJ1-2	TGTGCCAGCAGCTTGAGGGCAGGGGGCGTTCATGGCTACACCTTC	CASSLRAGGVHGYTF
NA	NA	TRBV6-5	TRBJ1-1	TGTGCCACCCTGACAGGAATGAACACTGAAGCTTTCTTT	CATLTGMNTEAFF
NA	NA	TRBV6-5	TRBJ2-2	TGTGCCAGCAGCCCCGACAGGATTAACACCGGGGAGCTGTTTTTT	CASSPDRINTGELFF
NA	TRBD1	TRBV6-4	TRBJ1-6	TGTGCCAGCAGTGACTCCCCAGGGGGAATGTCACCCCTCCACTTT	CASSDSPGGMSPLHF
NA	NA	TRBV6-5	TRBJ1-4	TGTGCCAGCAGTTACTTGGAGGGGCGGGGGAAACTGTTTTTT	CASSYLEGRGKLFF
NA	NA	TRBV7-2	TRBJ1-2	TGTGCCAGCAGCCTACAGGGAACTAACTATGGCTACACCTTC	CASSLQGTNYGYTF
NA	NA	TRBV6-5	TRBJ2-7	TGTGCCAGCAGGAGCCAGGGGGGCGGCTACGAGCAGTACTTC	CASRSQGGGYEQYF
NA	NA	TRBV7-9	TRBJ1-2	TGTGCCAGCAGCCCACACCGAGGGGGGATAGAGGGCTACACCTTC	CASSPHRGGIEGYTF
NA	NA	TRBV7-6	TRBJ1-2	TGTGCCAGCAGCTTAGAGTTGGAGGGTCCCTATGGCTACACCTTC	CASSLELEGPYGYTF
NA	NA	TRBV7-3	TRBJ1-1	TGTGCCAGCAGCACGACAATGAACACTGAAGCTTTCTTT	CASSTTMNTEAFF
once	TRBD1	TRBV6-2/TRBV6-3	TRBJ1-1	TGTGCCAGCAGCCTGACAGGGGCGGAAGCTTTCTTT	CASSLTGAEAFF
NA	TRBD1	TRBV30	TRBJ1-1	TGTGCCGGTCGGGGACAGGGGAACACTGAAGCTTTCTTT	CAGRGQGNTEAFF
NA	TRBD1	TRBV19	TRBJ1-2	TGTGCCAGCCATCGACAGGGGGCTAACTATGGCTACACCTTC	CASHRQGANYGYTF
NA	NA	TRBV4-1	TRBJ2-5	TGCGCCAGCAGCCAAGAAAAGACCCAGTACTTC	CASSQEKTQYF